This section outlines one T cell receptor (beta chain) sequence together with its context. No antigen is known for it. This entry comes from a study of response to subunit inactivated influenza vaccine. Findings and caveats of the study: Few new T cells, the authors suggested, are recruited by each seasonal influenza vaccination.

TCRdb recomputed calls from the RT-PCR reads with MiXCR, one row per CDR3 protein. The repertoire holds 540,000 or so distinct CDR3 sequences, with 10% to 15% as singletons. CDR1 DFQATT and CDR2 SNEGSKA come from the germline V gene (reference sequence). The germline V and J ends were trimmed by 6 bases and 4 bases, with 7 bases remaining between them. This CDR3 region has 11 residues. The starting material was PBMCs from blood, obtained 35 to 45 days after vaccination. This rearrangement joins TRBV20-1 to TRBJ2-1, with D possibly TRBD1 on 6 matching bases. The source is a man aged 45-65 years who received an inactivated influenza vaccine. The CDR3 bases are TGCAGTGCGGACAGTTACAATGAGCAGTTCTTC. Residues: CSADSYNEQFF.